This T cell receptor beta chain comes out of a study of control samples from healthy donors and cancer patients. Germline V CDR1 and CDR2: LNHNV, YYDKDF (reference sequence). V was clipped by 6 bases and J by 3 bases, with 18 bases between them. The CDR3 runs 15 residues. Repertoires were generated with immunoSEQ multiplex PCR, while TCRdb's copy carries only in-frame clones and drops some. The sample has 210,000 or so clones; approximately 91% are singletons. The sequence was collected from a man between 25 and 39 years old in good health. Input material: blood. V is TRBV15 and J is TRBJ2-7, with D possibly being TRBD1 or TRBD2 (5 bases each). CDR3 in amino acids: CATSLGAGRSYEQYF. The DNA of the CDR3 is TGTGCCACCAGTCTTGGGGCAGGGAGAAGCTACGAGCAGTACTTC.